This TCR beta chain comes out of a study of T cells in Graves' hyperthyroidism and ophthalmopathy. Study background: Blood was drawn when the patient was first diagnosed and still untreated.

This clonotype came up many times. Its specificity is unknown. General study findings and limits: The model foresaw ophthalmopathy a median around 6.8 months prior to onset.

Patients were excluded for uncontrolled infection, other autoimmune disease, pregnancy or lactation. PBMCs came from 10 ml fresh peripheral blood. Researchers took RNA transcripts and amplified the TCR beta CDR3 regions from them. First-round RT-PCR of the TCR CDR3 relied on the HTBI primer set. TCRdb recomputed calls from the multiplex PCR reads with MiXCR, one row per CDR3 protein. The sample comprises roughly 550,000 distinct CDR3 sequences, 16% of which are singletons, and around 32% rests with the top ten. V trimming: 5 bases; J trimming: 2 bases; junction bases outside the gene matches: 3. Germline CDR1 and CDR2: SGHTA and FQGNSA. This CDR3 is 15 amino acids long.

The sequence came from a woman in her 30s with Graves' ophthalmopathy. Material: blood. The rearrangement uses TRBV7-2 and TRBJ2-7; 13 bases fit TRBD2. The chain's CDR3 is CASSPGLAGPYEQYF. For the CDR3, the DNA is TGTGCCAGCAGCCCGGGACTAGCGGGGCCCTACGAGCAGTACTTC. Drawing the rest from reference TRBV7-2 and TRBJ2-7, the complete variable domain is GAGVSQSPSNKVTEKGKDVELRCDPISGHTALYWYRQSLGQGLEFLIYFQGNSAPDKSGLPSDRFSAERTGGSVSTLTIQRTQQEDSAVYLCASSPGLAGPYEQYFGPGTRLTVT.